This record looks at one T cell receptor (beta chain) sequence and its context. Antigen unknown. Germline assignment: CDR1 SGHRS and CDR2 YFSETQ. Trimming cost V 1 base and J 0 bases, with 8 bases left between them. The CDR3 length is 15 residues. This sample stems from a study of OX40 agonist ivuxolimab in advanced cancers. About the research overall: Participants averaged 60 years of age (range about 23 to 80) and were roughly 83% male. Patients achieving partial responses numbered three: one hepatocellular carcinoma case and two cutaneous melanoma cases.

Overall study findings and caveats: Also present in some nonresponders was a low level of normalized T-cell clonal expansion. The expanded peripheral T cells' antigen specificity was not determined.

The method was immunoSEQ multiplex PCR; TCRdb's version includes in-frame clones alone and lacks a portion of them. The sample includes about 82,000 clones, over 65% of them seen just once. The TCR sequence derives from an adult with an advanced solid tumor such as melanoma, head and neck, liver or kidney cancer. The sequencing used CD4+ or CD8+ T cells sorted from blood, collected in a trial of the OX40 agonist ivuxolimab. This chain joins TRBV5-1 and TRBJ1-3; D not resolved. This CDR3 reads CASSLPSSSGNTIYF. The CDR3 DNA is TGCGCCAGCAGCTTGCCTTCTAGCTCTGGAAACACCATATATTTT.